This entry concerns a single TCR beta chain. Repertoires were generated with immunoSEQ multiplex PCR, while TCRdb's copy carries only in-frame clones and drops some. The sample holds around 250,000 clones, approximately 90% seen once. Each participant's cohort was designated according to participant-reported clinical history. During the 2 weeks before they entered the study, exposed participants had met someone with a PCR-confirmed or clinician-diagnosed COVID-19 case. The record originates from a study of blood T cell repertoires in COVID-19. Across the whole study: Donors in the United States, Italy and Spain gave samples during acute or convalescent COVID-19. T cells, B-cell-depleted T cells, or PBMCs provided the cDNA or gDNA that served as material.

The CDR3 extends over 15 amino acids. V shed 5 bases and J 8 bases; nucleotides not matched to a gene: 11. Germline V gives CDR1 ENHRY, CDR2 SYGVKD. The sequencing input was PBMCs or T cells enriched from blood (not recorded which). The chain couples TRBV10-3 to TRBJ2-3, with 9 bases fitting TRBD1. The origin of this receptor is a man over 45 who had been exposed to COVID-19. The CDR3 loop reads CAISRQGVGVGTQYF. CDR3 nucleotides: TGTGCCATCAGTCGACAGGGGGTAGGAGTAGGTACGCAGTATTTT.